These 20 T cell receptor beta chains were sequenced from one sample in a study of CD8 T cells in ankylosing spondylitis. TCRdb re-derived calls from the 5' RACE reads in MiXCR, one entry per CDR3 protein. The sample comprises about 220,000 distinct CDR3 sequences, about a sixth of which are singletons, and more than 40% rests with the top ten. Whole-study findings and limits: What seemed typical of ankylosing spondylitis blood was a TCR beta motif built from roughly eight highly homologous variants.

Which antigens these TCRs recognize remains unknown. The sample was blood, either unsorted or a sorted T cell fraction (not recorded which). These TCRs come from a male donor with ankylosing spondylitis.

The CDR3: CASTPAGYQGNEQFF. In nucleotides, the CDR3 is TGTGCCAGCACCCCGGCGGGGTACCAGGGCAATGAGCAGTTCTTC. This sequence joins TRBV12-3 or TRBV12-4 and TRBJ2-1; D is possibly TRBD2 (6 bases). The CDR3 totals 15 residues. V lost 7 bases and J lost 6, with 19 bases in between.

This clonotype was seen more than once but under ten times. J is TRBJ2-1 and V is TRBV20-1; no definite D call. Trimming took 1 base from V and 8 from J, leaving 15 bases between them. The CDR3 contains 14 residues. Germline V gives CDR1 DFQATT, CDR2 SNEGSKA (reference sequence). The CDR3 protein is CSARGRLGAHEQFF. In nucleotides, the CDR3 is TGCAGTGCTAGAGGTCGGCTAGGCGCCCATGAGCAGTTCTTC.

This chain joins TRBV12-3 or TRBV12-4 and TRBJ2-5; D is undetermined. CDR3 size: 13 residues. Trimming took 2 bases from V and 1 from J, leaving 5 bases between them. CDR3 bases: TGTGCCAGCAGTTTACGGATCCAAGAGACCCAGTACTTC. This encodes CASSLRIQETQYF.

In its sample, this clonotype was seen a few times. The rearrangement uses TRBV6-1 and TRBJ2-2; 9 bases map to TRBD1. Germline values: CDR1 MNHNS, CDR2 SASEGT. V lost 5 bases, J lost 1 base, and 5 bases stayed unmatched. CDR3 size: 16 residues. The CDR3 region is CASSPQTGGNTGELFF. CDR3 coding DNA: TGTGCCAGCAGTCCGCAGACAGGGGGGAACACCGGGGAGCTGTTTTTT.

The chain employs TRBV12-3 or TRBV12-4 and TRBJ2-5, with a possible D match to TRBD1 (6 bases). V was trimmed by 3 bases and J by 6 bases, leaving 14 bases between them. The CDR3 sequence is 14 residues long. The CDR3 region is CASSLDSHAKTQYF. CDR3 bases: TGTGCCAGCAGTTTGGACAGTCATGCAAAGACCCAGTACTTC.

At least ten counts were recorded for this clonotype. The gene calls are TRBV16 and TRBJ1-2; D is unresolved. Germline V gene sequence: CDR1 KGHSY, CDR2 FQNENV. There are 15 residues in the CDR3. Trimming stripped 5 bases from V and 0 bases from J, with 13 bases between. The CDR3 reads CASSFNPDPNYGYTF. CDR3 sequence (DNA): TGTGCCAGCAGCTTCAATCCTGATCCTAACTATGGCTACACCTTC. Full variable domain (missing parts from reference TRBV16 and TRBJ1-2): GEEVAQTPKHLVRGEGQKAKLYCAPIKGHSYVFWYQQVLKNEFKFLISFQNENVFDETGMPKERFSAKCLPNSPCSLEIQATKLEDSAVYFCASSFNPDPNYGYTFGSGTRLTVV.

The chain joins TRBV12-3 or TRBV12-4 to TRBJ2-7, with TRBD1 identical over 7 bases. V shed 7 bases and J 4 bases; nucleotides not matched to a gene: 7. The CDR3 length is 13 residues. The CDR3 spells CASTDRVLYEQYF. For the CDR3, the DNA is TGTGCCAGCACCGACAGGGTTTTGTACGAGCAGTACTTC.

V usage is TRBV10-3 and J usage is TRBJ1-2; tentative D call: TRBD1 (5 bases). Germline V gives CDR1 ENHRY, CDR2 SYGVKD. The CDR3 covers 17 residues. The V gene lost 3 bases and the J gene lost 4 bases, with 21 bases spanning the gap. This chain's CDR3 is CAISDVTGAEGSYGYTF. CDR3 DNA sequence: TGTGCCATCAGTGACGTGACCGGGGCCGAGGGGAGCTATGGCTACACCTTC.

This clonotype has more than one count but fewer than ten. The chain is built from TRBV3-1 and TRBJ2-1, with TRBD2 identical over 14 bases. The CDR3 loop spans 17 amino acids. Per the germline V gene, CDR1 is LGHDT and CDR2 is YNNKEL (reference sequence). V was clipped by 1 base and J by 5 bases; unmatched bases: 4. The CDR3 DNA follows: TGTGCCAGCAGCCAAGTGGGGACTAGCGGGGGAAACAATGAGCAGTTCTTC. Translating it yields CASSQVGTSGGNNEQFF.

The chain combines TRBV19 with TRBJ2-7; the match to TRBD2 covers 8 bases. Germline V gene data show CDR1 as LNHDA and CDR2 as SQIVND (reference sequence). V was pared by 4 bases and J by 1 base, with 3 bases of the junction left unmatched. There are 14 residues in the CDR3. CDR3: CASSRVAGSYEQYF. In DNA form, the CDR3 reads TGTGCCAGTAGTAGAGTAGCGGGGTCCTACGAGCAGTACTTC. Using reference TRBV19 and TRBJ2-7 for the parts outside the CDR3, the full variable domain is DGGITQSPKYLFRKEGQNVTLSCEQNLNHDAMYWYRQDPGQGLRLIYYSQIVNDFQKGDIAEGYSVSREKKESFPLTVTSAQKNPTAFYLCASSRVAGSYEQYFGPGTRLTVT.

The V and J genes are TRBV6-5 and TRBJ2-7; the D gene is possibly TRBD1 (6 bases). Looked up from germline, CDR1 is MNHEY and CDR2 is SVGAGI. The CDR3 runs 15 residues. The V end lost 0 bases, the J end lost 2 bases, and 11 bases lay between the germline ends. The CDR3 nucleotides read TGTGCCAGCAGTTACTCAGACAGGCAACCCTACGAGCAGTACTTC. As protein: CASSYSDRQPYEQYF.

This clonotype came up many times. The chain recombines TRBV4-1 with TRBJ2-7; D tentatively fits TRBD1 or TRBD2 (5 bases each). The CDR3 spans 16 residues. Trimming took 1 base from V and 5 from J, leaving 18 bases between them. Germline loops: CDR1 MGHRA, CDR2 YSYEKL. CDR3 sequence (DNA): TGCGCCAGCAGCCAAGGTCTCCCAGGGAGTGTGGACGAGCAGTACTTC. Its protein product is CASSQGLPGSVDEQYF.

A few counts support this clonotype. The chain employs TRBV4-1 and TRBJ2-7; maybe TRBD1 (6 bases). Germline lookup yields CDR1 MGHRA and CDR2 YSYEKL. V lost 6 bases and J 3 bases, leaving 12 bases between the germline ends. The CDR3 has 13 residues. DNA for the CDR3: TGCGCCAGCAGTAACAGGGCGGGCTACGAGCAGTACTTC. Translation: CASSNRAGYEQYF.

This clonotype was picked up many times. The CDR3 nucleotides are TGTGCCAGCAGCGTGGCCCCAGATACGCAGTATTTT. Protein product: CASSVAPDTQYF. The chain employs TRBV12-3 or TRBV12-4 and TRBJ2-3; D remains unclear. This CDR3 region has 12 residues. V shed 6 bases and J shed 4 bases, with 8 bases lying between them.

This clonotype came up a few times. The chain links TRBV30 to TRBJ2-1, with D perhaps given as TRBD1 or TRBD2 (6 bases each). CDR3 length: 13 residues. V lost 4 bases to trimming and J lost 2 bases, with 9 bases between them. Germline CDR1 reads GTSNPN; CDR2 reads SVGIG (reference sequence). The CDR3 is CAWTGAAYNEQFF. The CDR3 region has the DNA TGTGCCTGGACGGGGGCCGCCTACAATGAGCAGTTCTTC.

This rearrangement joins TRBV3-1 to TRBJ2-7, with a possible D match to TRBD1 (6 bases). V was pared by 6 bases and J by 0 bases, with 9 bases between. Per germline, CDR1 LGHDT and CDR2 YNNKEL (reference sequence). This CDR3 spans 13 amino acids. In DNA, the CDR3 is TGTGCCAGCAGACACAGGGCCTCCTACGAGCAGTACTTC. Protein product: CASRHRASYEQYF.

This clonotype was seen a few times. The gene calls are TRBV27 and TRBJ2-1; 10 bases are a match to TRBD1. This CDR3 region has 15 residues. Germline trimming cut 5 bases from V and 3 bases from J; bases unmatched to any gene: 4. The V gene's germline CDR1 is MNHEY and CDR2 SMNVEV (reference sequence). CDR3 in DNA: TGTGCCAGCAGTCCGGGACAGGGGTTCTACAATGAGCAGTTCTTC. Translated: CASSPGQGFYNEQFF.

V usage is TRBV9 and J usage is TRBJ2-1; D is perhaps TRBD2 (6 bases). The ends were cut back, 0 bases at V and 0 bases at J, with 19 bases in the middle. Germline CDR1 is SGDLS and CDR2 is YYNGEE. This CDR3 has 19 residues. DNA for the CDR3: TGTGCCAGCAGCGTAGCCGCTCTAGGACTAACGAGCTCCTACAATGAGCAGTTCTTC. As protein: CASSVAALGLTSSYNEQFF.

The table lists this clonotype with a few counts. The chain uses TRBV14 and TRBJ2-1, with D unclear. Germline assignment: CDR1 SGHDN and CDR2 FVKESK. CDR3 length equals 16 residues. The V end was cut by 4 bases, the J end by 7 bases, with 20 bases between. The DNA for the CDR3 is TGTGCCAGCAGCCCTTTACCTAAACACATGAGGAATGAGCAGTTCTTC. Its translation: CASSPLPKHMRNEQFF.

This clonotype was counted only a few times. The chain is built from TRBV27 and TRBJ1-1; 9 bases are shared with TRBD1. The CDR3 contains 16 residues. Germline V gives CDR1 MNHEY, CDR2 SMNVEV (reference sequence). V shed 3 bases and J 7 bases; nucleotides not matched to a gene: 12. Here the CDR3 DNA reads TGTGCCAGCAGTTTCTATTACGGGACAGGGATTTTTGAAGCTTTCTTT. This sequence encodes CASSFYYGTGIFEAFF.